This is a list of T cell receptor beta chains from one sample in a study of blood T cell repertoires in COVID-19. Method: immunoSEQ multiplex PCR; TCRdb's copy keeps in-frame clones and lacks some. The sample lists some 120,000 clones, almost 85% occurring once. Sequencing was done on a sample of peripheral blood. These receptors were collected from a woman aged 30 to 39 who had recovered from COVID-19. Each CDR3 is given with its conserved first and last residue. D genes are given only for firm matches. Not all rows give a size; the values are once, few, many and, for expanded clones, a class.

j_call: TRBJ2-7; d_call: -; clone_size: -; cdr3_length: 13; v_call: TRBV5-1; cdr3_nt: TGCGCCAGCAGCGGACAGGACTACTCCGAGCAGTACTTC; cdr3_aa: CASSGQDYSEQYF
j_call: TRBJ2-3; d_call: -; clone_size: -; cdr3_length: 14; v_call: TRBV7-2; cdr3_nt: TGTGCCAGCAGCTCGCGCGTTTCCACAGATACGCAGTATTTT; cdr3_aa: CASSSRVSTDTQYF
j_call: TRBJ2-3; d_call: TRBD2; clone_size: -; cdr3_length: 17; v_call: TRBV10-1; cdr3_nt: TGCGCCAGCAGTGAATCGGGACTAGCGGGAGGGCCGGATACGCAGTATTTT; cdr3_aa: CASSESGLAGGPDTQYF
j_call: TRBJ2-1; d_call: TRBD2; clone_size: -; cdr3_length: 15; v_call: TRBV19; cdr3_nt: TGTGCCAGTAGTCGTCTTGGCGGGGAGGGCAATGAGCAGTTCTTC; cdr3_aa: CASSRLGGEGNEQFF
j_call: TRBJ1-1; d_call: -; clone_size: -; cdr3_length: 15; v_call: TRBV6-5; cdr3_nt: TGTGCCAGCAGGCCTCAGACAGTCTTCAACACTGAAGCTTTCTTT; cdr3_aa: CASRPQTVFNTEAFF
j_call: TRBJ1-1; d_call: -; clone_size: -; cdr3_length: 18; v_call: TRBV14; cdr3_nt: TGTGCCAGCAGCCAAGCGACGACTTTTCGGAGATTGAACACTGAAGCTTTCTTT; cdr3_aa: CASSQATTFRRLNTEAFF
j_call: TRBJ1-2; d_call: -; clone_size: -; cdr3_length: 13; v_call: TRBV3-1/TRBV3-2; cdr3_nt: TGTGCCAGCAGCCGGGACACTAACTATGGCTACACCTTC; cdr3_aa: CASSRDTNYGYTF
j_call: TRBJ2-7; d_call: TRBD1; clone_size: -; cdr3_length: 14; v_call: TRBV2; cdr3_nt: TGTGCCAGCGGCGGGACAGGGGTCCTCTACGAGCAGTACTTC; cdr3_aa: CASGGTGVLYEQYF
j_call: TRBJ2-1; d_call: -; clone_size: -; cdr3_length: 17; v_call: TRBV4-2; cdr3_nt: TGTGCCAGCAGCCAAGATCCCGGGGTACTAGCCTCTTATGAGCAGTTCTTC; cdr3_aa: CASSQDPGVLASYEQFF
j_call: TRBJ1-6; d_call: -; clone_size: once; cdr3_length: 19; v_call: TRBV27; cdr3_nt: TGTGCCAGCAGTTTAAAACCGGTTACGCAGGGGAAGGGTAATTCACCCCTCCACTTT; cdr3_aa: CASSLKPVTQGKGNSPLHF
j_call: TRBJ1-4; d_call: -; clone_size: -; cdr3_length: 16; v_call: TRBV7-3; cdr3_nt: TGTGCCAGCAGCTTAGACAAGGCAGGGTCTAATGAAAAACTGTTTTTT; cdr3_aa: CASSLDKAGSNEKLFF
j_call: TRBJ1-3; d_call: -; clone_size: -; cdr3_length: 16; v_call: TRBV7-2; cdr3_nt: TGTGCCAGCAGCTTAGATGAAACAAGCTCTGGAAACACCATATATTTT; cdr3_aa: CASSLDETSSGNTIYF
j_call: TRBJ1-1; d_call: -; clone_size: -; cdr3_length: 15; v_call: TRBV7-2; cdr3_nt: TGTGCCAGCACCCCCGTACCTAGAGCGTACACTGAAGCTTTCTTT; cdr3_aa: CASTPVPRAYTEAFF
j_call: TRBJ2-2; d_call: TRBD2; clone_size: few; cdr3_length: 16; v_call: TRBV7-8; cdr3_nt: TGTGCCAGCAGCCTAAGACTAGCGGGAGCCACCGGGGAGCTGTTTTTT; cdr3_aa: CASSLRLAGATGELFF
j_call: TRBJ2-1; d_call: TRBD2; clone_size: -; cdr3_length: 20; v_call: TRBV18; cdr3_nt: TGTGCCAGCTCACCCGGACTAGCGGGGGCCAGAAGGAGCTCCTACAATGAGCAGTTCTTC; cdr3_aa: CASSPGLAGARRSSYNEQFF
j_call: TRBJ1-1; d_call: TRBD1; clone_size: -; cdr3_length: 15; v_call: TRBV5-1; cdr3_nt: TGCGCCAGCAGCCCCGGATCAGACAGGGGACCTGAAGCTTTCTTT; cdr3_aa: CASSPGSDRGPEAFF
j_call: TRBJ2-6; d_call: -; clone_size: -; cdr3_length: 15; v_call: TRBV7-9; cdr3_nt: TGTGCCAGCAGCCCTCGGGACTCTGGGGCCAACGTCCTGACTTTC; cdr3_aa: CASSPRDSGANVLTF
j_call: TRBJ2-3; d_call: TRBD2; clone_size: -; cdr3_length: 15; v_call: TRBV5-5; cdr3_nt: TGTGCCAGCAGTGCGGAGCTAGCGGGGACAGATACGCAGTATTTT; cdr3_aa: CASSAELAGTDTQYF
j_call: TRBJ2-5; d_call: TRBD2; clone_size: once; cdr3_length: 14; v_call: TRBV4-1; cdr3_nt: TGCGCCAGCAGCCAGGGGGGGGGTTGGGAGACCCAGTACTTC; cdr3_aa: CASSQGGGWETQYF
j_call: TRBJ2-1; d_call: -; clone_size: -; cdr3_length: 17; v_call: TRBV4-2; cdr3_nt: TGTGCCAGCAGCCAAATAAGTGGTCTAGCGAGGAACCATGAGCAGTTCTTC; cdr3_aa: CASSQISGLARNHEQFF
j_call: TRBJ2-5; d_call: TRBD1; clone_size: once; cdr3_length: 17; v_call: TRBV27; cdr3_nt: TGTGCCAGCAGTCCACTGGGGGCGACAGGGATAATGGAGACCCAGTACTTC; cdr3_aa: CASSPLGATGIMETQYF
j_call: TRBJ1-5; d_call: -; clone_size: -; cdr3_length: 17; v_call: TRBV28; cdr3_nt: TGTGCCAGCAGAACAGCCTTGGCTCGTTTTAGCAATCAGCCCCAGCATTTT; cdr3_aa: CASRTALARFSNQPQHF
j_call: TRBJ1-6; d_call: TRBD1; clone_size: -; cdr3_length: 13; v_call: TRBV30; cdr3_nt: TGTGCCTGGGGGACAGTTTCGAGTTCACCCCTCCACTTT; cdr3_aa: CAWGTVSSSPLHF
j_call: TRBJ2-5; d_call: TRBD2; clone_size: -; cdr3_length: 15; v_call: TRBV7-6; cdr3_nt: TGTGCCAGCAGGGCGACTAGCGGGGGGGCTGAGACCCAGTACTTC; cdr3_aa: CASRATSGGAETQYF
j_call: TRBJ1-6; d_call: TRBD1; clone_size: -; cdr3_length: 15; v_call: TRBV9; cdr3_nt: TGTGCCAGCAGCGCGGGGACAGGAGAAAATTCACCCCTCCACTTT; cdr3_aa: CASSAGTGENSPLHF
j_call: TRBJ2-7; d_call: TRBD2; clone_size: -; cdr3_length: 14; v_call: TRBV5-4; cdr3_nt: TGTGCCAGCAGCGCGGGGGTTAGCTCCTACGAGCAGTACTTC; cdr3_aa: CASSAGVSSYEQYF
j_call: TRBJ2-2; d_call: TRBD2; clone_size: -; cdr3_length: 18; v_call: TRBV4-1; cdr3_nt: TGCGCCAGCAGCCAAATGGGGACTAGCGGGAGTTGGACCGGGGAGCTGTTTTTT; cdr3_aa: CASSQMGTSGSWTGELFF
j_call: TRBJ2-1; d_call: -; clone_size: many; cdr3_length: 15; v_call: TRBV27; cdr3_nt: TGTGCCAGTAACGACTGGAGGAGCTCCTACAATGAGCAGTTCTTC; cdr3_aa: CASNDWRSSYNEQFF
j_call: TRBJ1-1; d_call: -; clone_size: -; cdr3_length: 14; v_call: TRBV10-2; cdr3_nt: TGCGCCAGCAGTGACCTGGGAGAGAACACTGAAGCTTTCTTT; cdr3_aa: CASSDLGENTEAFF